Listed below are T cell receptor beta chains from one sample, sequenced in a study of a mutant IDH1 vaccine in newly diagnosed glioma. Which antigens these TCRs recognize remains unknown. Produced via immunoSEQ multiplex PCR; TCRdb's table is partial and in-frame only. The sample includes roughly 69,000 clones, 70% to 90% of them seen just once. This material consisted of PBMCs, taken from a glioma patient whose treatment included an IDH1 peptide vaccine. These receptors were obtained from a man aged 30-40 years with glioma. CDR3s include the opening cysteine and the closing phenylalanine or tryptophan. A D gene is named only where the DNA matches it firmly. A row's size may be missing; if present it is once, few, many or a size class.

J,size,V,D,CDR3,DNA
TRBJ2-1,NA,TRBV18,NA,CASSPRDNEQFF,TGTGCCAGCTCACCCCGGGACAATGAGCAGTTCTTC
TRBJ2-4,NA,TRBV7-2,NA,CASSLGGAGKNIQYF,TGTGCCAGCAGCTTAGGAGGGGCAGGGAAGAACATTCAGTACTTC
TRBJ2-7,NA,TRBV5-5,NA,CASSREGAAYEQYF,TGTGCCAGCAGCAGAGAAGGGGCAGCCTACGAGCAGTACTTC
TRBJ2-7,NA,TRBV28,TRBD2,CASSEAGELYEQYF,TGTGCCAGCAGTGAAGCGGGGGAGCTCTACGAGCAGTACTTC
TRBJ1-4,NA,TRBV4-3,NA,CASSQIIGYLEKLFF,TGCGCCAGCAGCCAGATTATCGGCTACCTAGAAAAACTGTTTTTT
TRBJ2-6,few,TRBV27,NA,CASSLSTGANVLTF,TGTGCCAGCAGTTTATCTACTGGGGCCAACGTCCTGACTTTC
TRBJ2-5,NA,TRBV5-1,NA,CASSATGTPDETQYF,TGCGCCAGCAGCGCAACCGGGACCCCTGATGAGACCCAGTACTTC
TRBJ2-7,NA,TRBV21-1,NA,CASSNGPRGSGRTLPEEQYF,TGTGCCAGCAGCAATGGCCCCCGGGGTAGCGGGAGGACCCTCCCTGAGGAGCAGTACTTC
TRBJ2-7,NA,TRBV5-1,NA,CASSFGAGLSYEQYF,TGCGCCAGCAGCTTTGGAGCGGGCCTCTCCTACGAGCAGTACTTC
TRBJ1-4,NA,TRBV30,NA,CAWSARNEKLFF,TGTGCCTGGAGTGCCCGGAATGAAAAACTGTTTTTT
TRBJ1-3,few,TRBV30,NA,CAWDAGNTIYF,TGTGCCTGGGACGCCGGAAACACCATATATTTT
TRBJ1-2,few,TRBV5-1,NA,CASADGSYGYTF,TGCGCCAGCGCCGACGGAAGCTATGGCTACACCTTC
TRBJ1-6,NA,TRBV18,TRBD1,CASSPRQGMDSPLHF,TGTGCCAGCTCACCAAGACAGGGGATGGATTCACCCCTCCACTTT
TRBJ1-2,NA,TRBV19,NA,CASSATRQVYVSSNYGYTF,TGTGCCAGTAGTGCCACCAGACAAGTCTACGTATCCTCTAACTATGGCTACACCTTC
TRBJ1-6,few,TRBV6-5,NA,CASSYSIQGGNSPLHF,TGTGCCAGCAGTTACTCTATCCAGGGAGGTAATTCACCCCTCCACTTT
TRBJ2-7,NA,TRBV6-1,TRBD1,CASSARDRVHEQYF,TGTGCCAGCAGTGCCCGGGACAGGGTCCACGAGCAGTACTTC
TRBJ2-3,NA,TRBV7-3,NA,CASSASRGSTDTQYF,TGTGCCAGCAGCGCTTCTAGGGGAAGCACAGATACGCAGTATTTT
TRBJ1-1,NA,TRBV27,NA,CASSPLTYRENTEAFF,TGTGCCAGCAGTCCCCTCACCTATAGGGAGAACACTGAAGCTTTCTTT
TRBJ1-2,NA,TRBV5-1,TRBD1,CASSFGTEKFYGYTF,TGCGCCAGCAGCTTCGGGACAGAAAAATTCTATGGCTACACCTTC
TRBJ2-2,NA,TRBV27,TRBD2,CASSSALAGRTGELFF,TGTGCCAGCAGTTCCGCCCTAGCGGGACGGACCGGGGAGCTGTTTTTT
TRBJ1-2,NA,TRBV2,NA,CASSERSGQNYGYTF,TGTGCCAGCAGTGAACGGAGCGGACAGAACTATGGCTACACCTTC
TRBJ1-5,NA,TRBV9,NA,CASSVGSRKGQPQHF,TGTGCCAGCAGCGTAGGGTCCAGAAAGGGTCAGCCCCAGCATTTT
TRBJ2-3,NA,TRBV5-1,NA,CASSFLGGDTQYF,TGCGCCAGCAGCTTTCTGGGGGGAGATACGCAGTATTTT
TRBJ1-3,NA,TRBV18,NA,CASSPGAAGNTIYF,TGTGCCAGCTCACCAGGGGCGGCTGGAAACACCATATATTTT
TRBJ2-1,NA,TRBV16,NA,CASSLQGGRVNEQFF,TGTGCCAGCAGCCTTCAGGGGGGCAGGGTCAATGAGCAGTTCTTC
TRBJ1-1,NA,TRBV19,NA,CASSIFAGLNTEAFF,TGTGCCAGTAGTATATTCGCAGGGTTGAACACTGAAGCTTTCTTT
TRBJ1-1,NA,TRBV18,NA,CASSGGGGSTKSTEAFF,TGTGCCAGCTCGGGCGGGGGGGGCTCTACAAAATCGACTGAAGCTTTCTTT
TRBJ2-3,NA,TRBV9,NA,CASNKFFTDTQYF,TGTGCCAGCAATAAATTTTTCACAGATACGCAGTATTTT
TRBJ1-6,NA,TRBV10-1,NA,CASRSRKTGRAAYNSPLHF,TGCGCCAGCAGATCTAGAAAAACGGGACGCGCAGCCTATAATTCACCCCTCCACTTT
TRBJ2-1,NA,TRBV11-3,NA,CASSSDSNEQFF,TGTGCCAGCAGCTCCGACTCCAATGAGCAGTTCTTC
TRBJ1-5,NA,TRBV27,NA,CASSYQISNQPQHF,TGTGCCAGCAGTTACCAGATTAGCAATCAGCCCCAGCATTTT
TRBJ2-7,NA,TRBV28,NA,CASSLFAPEKTYEQYF,TGTGCCAGCAGTTTATTTGCCCCGGAAAAAACCTACGAGCAGTACTTC
TRBJ2-1,NA,TRBV19,NA,CASSIMGGLGNEQFF,TGTGCCAGTAGTATAATGGGGGGGCTGGGGAATGAGCAGTTCTTC
TRBJ2-1,NA,TRBV5-4,NA,CASSLDKDPSYNEQFF,TGTGCCAGCAGCTTGGATAAAGATCCCTCCTACAATGAGCAGTTCTTC
TRBJ2-1,NA,TRBV5-1,TRBD2,CASSTTSGSYNEQFF,TGCGCCAGCAGCACAACTAGCGGATCTTACAATGAGCAGTTCTTC